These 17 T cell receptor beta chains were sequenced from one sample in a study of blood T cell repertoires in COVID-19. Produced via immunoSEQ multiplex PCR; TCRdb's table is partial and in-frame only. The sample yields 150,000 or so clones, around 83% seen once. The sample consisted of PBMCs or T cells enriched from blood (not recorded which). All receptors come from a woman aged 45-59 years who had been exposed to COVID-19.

CDR3 sequence: CASSYSRGRNTEAFF. The CDR3 region has the DNA TGTGCCAGCAGTTACTCGAGGGGGCGTAACACTGAAGCTTTCTTT. The chain uses TRBV6-6 and TRBJ1-1, with 7 bases identical to TRBD1. Germline V gives CDR1 MNHNY, CDR2 SVGAGI (reference sequence). The J segment lost 2 bases and the V segment lost 0 bases, leaving 3 bases of the junction unmatched. The CDR3 length is 15 residues.

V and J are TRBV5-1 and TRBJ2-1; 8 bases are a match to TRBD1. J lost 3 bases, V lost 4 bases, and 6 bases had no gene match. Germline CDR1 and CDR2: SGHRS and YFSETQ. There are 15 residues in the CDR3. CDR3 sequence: CASSTGGTSYNEQFF. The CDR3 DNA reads TGCGCCAGCAGCACAGGGGGGACAAGCTACAATGAGCAGTTCTTC.

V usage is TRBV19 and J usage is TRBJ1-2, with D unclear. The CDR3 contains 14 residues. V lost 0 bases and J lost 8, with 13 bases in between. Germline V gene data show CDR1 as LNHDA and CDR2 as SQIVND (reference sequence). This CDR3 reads CASSIERATGGYTF. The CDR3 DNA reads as TGTGCCAGTAGTATAGAGAGGGCTACGGGAGGCTACACCTTC.

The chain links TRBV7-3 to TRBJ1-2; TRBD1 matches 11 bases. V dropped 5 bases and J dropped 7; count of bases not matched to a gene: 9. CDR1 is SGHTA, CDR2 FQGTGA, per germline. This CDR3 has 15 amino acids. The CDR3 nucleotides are TGTGCCAGCAGCAAAATCCGGGACAGGGGGTTTGGCTACACCTTC. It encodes CASSKIRDRGFGYTF.

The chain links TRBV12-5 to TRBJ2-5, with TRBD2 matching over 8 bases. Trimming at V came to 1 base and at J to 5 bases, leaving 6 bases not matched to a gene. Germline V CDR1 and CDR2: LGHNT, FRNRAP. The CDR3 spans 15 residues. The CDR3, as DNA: TGTGCTAGTGGTTTGGGCGGGGGGACGGCGGAGACCCAGTACTTC. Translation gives CASGLGGGTAETQYF.

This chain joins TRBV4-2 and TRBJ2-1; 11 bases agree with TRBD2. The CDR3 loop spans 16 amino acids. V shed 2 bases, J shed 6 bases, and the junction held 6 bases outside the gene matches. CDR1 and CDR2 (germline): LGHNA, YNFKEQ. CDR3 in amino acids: CASSQKTSGEGNEQFF. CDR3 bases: TGTGCCAGCAGCCAAAAGACTAGCGGGGAGGGCAATGAGCAGTTCTTC.

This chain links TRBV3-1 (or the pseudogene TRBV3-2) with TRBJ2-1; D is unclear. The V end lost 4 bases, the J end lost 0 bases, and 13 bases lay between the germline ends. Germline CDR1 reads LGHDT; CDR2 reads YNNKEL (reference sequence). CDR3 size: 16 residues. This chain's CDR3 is CASSPPVPSSYNEQFF. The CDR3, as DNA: TGTGCCAGCAGCCCTCCGGTTCCGAGCTCCTACAATGAGCAGTTCTTC.

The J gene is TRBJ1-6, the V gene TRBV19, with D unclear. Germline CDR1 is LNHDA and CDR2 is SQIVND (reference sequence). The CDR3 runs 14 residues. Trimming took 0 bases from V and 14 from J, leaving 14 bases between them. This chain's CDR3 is CASSIDRGPRALHF. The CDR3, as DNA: TGTGCCAGTAGTATAGATCGTGGCCCCCGGGCCCTCCACTTT.

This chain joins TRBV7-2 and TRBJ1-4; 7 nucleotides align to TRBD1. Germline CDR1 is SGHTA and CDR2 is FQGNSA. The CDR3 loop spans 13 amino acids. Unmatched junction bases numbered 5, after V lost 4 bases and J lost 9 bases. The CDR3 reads CASSSDRAKKLFF. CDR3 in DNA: TGTGCCAGCAGCTCTGACAGGGCTAAAAAACTGTTTTTT.

The CDR3 is CSVNPDRGRVYTF. CDR3 bases: TGCAGCGTTAACCCGGACAGGGGGCGGGTCTACACCTTC. The V and J genes are TRBV29-1 and TRBJ1-2; TRBD1 matches at 11 bases. The V gene's germline CDR1 is SQVTM and CDR2 ANQGSEA. The CDR3 runs to 13 residues. The V gene end was trimmed by 5 bases and the J gene end by 10 bases; junction bases not matched to a gene: 9.

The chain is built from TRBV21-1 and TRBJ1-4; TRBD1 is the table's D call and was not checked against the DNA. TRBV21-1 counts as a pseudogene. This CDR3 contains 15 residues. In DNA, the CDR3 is TGTGCCGGAAAAGGGGGTTTTGCAACTAATGAAAAACTGTTTTTT. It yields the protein CAGKGGFATNEKLFF.

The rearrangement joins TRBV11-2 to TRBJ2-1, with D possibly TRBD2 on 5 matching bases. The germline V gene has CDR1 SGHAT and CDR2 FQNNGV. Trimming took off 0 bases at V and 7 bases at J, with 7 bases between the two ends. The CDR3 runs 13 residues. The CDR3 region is CASSLDRRNEQFF. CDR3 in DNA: TGTGCCAGCAGCTTAGATAGGAGGAATGAGCAGTTCTTC.

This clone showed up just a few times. The CDR3 coding sequence is TGCGCCAGCAGCCAAGATTGGCAGGGCGGCCAAGAGACCCAGTACTTC. It translates to CASSQDWQGGQETQYF. The gene calls are TRBV4-3 and TRBJ2-5; a possible D gene is TRBD1 (5 bases). V was trimmed by 0 bases and J by 1 base, leaving 12 bases between them. The CDR3 has 16 residues. The germline CDR1 and CDR2 sequences are LGHNA and YSLEER.

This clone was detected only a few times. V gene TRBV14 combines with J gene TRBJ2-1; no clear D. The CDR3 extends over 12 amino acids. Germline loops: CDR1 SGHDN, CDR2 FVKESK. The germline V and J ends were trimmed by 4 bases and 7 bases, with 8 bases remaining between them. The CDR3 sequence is CASSLSRNEQFF. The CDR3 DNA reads TGTGCCAGCAGCCTATCCAGGAATGAGCAGTTCTTC.

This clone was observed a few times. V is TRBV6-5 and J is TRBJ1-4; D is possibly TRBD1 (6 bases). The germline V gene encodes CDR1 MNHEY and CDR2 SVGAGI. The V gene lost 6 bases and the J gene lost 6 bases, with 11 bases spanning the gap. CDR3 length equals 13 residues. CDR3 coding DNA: TGTGCCAGCAGCAGAGGGGGTTATGAAAAACTGTTTTTT. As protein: CASSRGGYEKLFF.

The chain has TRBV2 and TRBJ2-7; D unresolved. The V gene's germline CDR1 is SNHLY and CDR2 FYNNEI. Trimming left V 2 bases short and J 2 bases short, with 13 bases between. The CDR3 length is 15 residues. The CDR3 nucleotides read TGTGCCAGCAGTGAATACGGTCACTCGACCTACGAGCAGTACTTC. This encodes CASSEYGHSTYEQYF.

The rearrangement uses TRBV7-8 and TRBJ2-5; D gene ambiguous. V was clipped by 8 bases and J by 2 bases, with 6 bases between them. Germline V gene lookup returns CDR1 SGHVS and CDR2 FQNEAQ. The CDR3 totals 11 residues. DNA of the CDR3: TGTGCCAGCCAGCGTCAAGAGACCCAGTACTTC. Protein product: CASQRQETQYF.